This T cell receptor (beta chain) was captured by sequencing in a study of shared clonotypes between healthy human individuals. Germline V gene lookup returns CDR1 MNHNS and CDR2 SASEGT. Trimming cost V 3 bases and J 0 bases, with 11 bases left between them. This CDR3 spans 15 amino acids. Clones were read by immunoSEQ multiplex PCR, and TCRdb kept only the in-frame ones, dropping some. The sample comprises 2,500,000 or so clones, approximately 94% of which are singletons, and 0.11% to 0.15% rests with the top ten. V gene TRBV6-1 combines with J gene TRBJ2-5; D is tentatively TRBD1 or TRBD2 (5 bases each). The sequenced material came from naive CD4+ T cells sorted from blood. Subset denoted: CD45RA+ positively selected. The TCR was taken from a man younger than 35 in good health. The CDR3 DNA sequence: TGTGCCAGCAGTGATTCCAGGGAGTACCAAGAGACCCAGTACTTC. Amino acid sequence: CASSDSREYQETQYF.